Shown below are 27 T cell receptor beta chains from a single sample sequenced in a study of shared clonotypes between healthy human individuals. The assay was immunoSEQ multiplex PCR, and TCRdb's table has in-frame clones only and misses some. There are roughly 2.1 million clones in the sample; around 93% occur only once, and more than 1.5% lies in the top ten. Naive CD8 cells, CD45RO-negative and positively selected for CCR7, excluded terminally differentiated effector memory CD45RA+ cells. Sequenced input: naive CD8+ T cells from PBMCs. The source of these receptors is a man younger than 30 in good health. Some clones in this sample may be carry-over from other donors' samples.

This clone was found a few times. The CDR3 DNA is TGTGCCAGCAGGACACACAGGGTCGACACTGAAGCTTTCTTT. It encodes CASRTHRVDTEAFF. This chain links TRBV28 with TRBJ1-1; maybe TRBD1 (6 bases). Germline values: CDR1 MDHEN, CDR2 SYDVKM. The CDR3 is 14 amino acids. V dropped 6 bases and J dropped 3 bases, with 14 bases sitting between them. Filled out from reference TRBV28 and TRBJ1-1, the complete variable domain reads DVKVTQSSRYLVKRTGEKVFLECVQDMDHENMFWYRQDPGLGLRLIYFSYDVKMKEKGDIPEGYSVSREKKERFSLILESASTNQTSMYLCASRTHRVDTEAFFGQGTRLTVV.

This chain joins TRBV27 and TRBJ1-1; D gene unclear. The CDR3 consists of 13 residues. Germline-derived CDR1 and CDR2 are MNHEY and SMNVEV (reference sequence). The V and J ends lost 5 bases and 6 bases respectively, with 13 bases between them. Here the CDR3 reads CASSTTLLAEAFF. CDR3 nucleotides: TGTGCCAGCAGTACAACACTTCTAGCTGAAGCTTTCTTT.

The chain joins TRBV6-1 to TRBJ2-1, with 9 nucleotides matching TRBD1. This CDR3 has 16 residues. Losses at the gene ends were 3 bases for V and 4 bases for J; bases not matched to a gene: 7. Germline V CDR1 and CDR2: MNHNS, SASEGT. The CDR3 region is CASSEWDREGYNEQFF. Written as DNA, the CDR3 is TGTGCCAGCAGTGAGTGGGACAGGGAGGGGTACAATGAGCAGTTCTTC.

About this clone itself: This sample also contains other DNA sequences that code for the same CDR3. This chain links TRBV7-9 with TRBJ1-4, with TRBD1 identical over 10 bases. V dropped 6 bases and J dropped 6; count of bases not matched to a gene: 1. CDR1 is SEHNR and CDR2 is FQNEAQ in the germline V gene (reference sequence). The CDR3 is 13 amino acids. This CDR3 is CASRGTGDEKLFF. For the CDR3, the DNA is TGTGCCAGCAGAGGGACAGGGGATGAAAAACTGTTTTTT.

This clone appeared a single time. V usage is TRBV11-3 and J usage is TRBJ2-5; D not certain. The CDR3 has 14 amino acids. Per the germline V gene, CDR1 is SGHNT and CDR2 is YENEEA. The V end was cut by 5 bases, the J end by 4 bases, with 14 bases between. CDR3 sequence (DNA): TGTGCCAGCAGCCTCAGGACCCGCCCAGAGACCCAGTACTTC. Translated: CASSLRTRPETQYF.

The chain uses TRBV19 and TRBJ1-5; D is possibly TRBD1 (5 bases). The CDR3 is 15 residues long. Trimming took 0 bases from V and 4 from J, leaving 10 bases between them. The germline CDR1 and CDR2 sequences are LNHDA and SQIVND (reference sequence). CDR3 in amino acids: CASSIDGTINQPQHF. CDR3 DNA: TGTGCCAGTAGTATAGATGGGACGATAAATCAGCCCCAGCATTTT.

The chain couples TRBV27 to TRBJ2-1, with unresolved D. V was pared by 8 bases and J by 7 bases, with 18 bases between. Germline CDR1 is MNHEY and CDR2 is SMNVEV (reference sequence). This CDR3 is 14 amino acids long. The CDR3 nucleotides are TGTGCCAGCGCCCTTAGGCTCCCCGGTAATGAGCAGTTCTTC. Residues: CASALRLPGNEQFF.

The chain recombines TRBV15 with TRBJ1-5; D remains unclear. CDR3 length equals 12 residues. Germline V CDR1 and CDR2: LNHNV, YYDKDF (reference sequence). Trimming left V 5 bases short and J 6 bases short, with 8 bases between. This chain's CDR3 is CATSSLSQPQHF. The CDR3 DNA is TGTGCCACCAGCTCCCTTTCTCAGCCCCAGCATTTT.

In DNA, the CDR3 is TGTGCCAGCAGCTTAGAGCCTATCGGGACAGAATCCTACAATGAGCAGTTCTTC. Translated, it gives CASSLEPIGTESYNEQFF. The chain carries TRBV7-6 and TRBJ2-1; 7 positions agree with TRBD1. From germline, CDR1 is SGHVS and CDR2 FNYEAQ. After removal of 1 base from V and 1 base from J, the junction contained 10 bases not matched to a gene. This CDR3 has 18 residues.

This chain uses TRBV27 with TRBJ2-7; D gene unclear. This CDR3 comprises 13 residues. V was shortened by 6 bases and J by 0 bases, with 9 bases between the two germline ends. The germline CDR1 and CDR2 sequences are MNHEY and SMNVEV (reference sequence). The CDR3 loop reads CASSRGLSYEQYF. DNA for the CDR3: TGTGCCAGCAGCCGTGGGCTCTCCTACGAGCAGTACTTC.

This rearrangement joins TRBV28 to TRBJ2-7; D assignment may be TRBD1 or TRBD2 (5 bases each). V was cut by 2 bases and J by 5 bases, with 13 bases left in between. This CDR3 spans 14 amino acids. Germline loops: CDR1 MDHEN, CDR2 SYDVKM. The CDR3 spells CASSLLRGANEQYF. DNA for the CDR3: TGTGCCAGCAGTTTACTTCGAGGGGCCAACGAGCAGTACTTC.

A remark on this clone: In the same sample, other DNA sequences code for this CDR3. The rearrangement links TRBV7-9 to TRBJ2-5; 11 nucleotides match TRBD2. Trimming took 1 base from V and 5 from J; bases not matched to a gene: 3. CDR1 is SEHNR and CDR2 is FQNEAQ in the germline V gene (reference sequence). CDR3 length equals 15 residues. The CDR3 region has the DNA TGTGCCAGCAGCTTAGTAGCGGGAGGGCAGGAGACCCAGTACTTC. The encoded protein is CASSLVAGGQETQYF.

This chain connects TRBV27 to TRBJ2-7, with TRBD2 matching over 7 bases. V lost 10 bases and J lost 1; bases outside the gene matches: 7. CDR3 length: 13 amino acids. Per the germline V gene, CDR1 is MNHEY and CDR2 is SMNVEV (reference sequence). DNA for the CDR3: TGTGCCACCACCCCAGCGGGGTCCTACGAGCAGTACTTC. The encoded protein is CATTPAGSYEQYF.

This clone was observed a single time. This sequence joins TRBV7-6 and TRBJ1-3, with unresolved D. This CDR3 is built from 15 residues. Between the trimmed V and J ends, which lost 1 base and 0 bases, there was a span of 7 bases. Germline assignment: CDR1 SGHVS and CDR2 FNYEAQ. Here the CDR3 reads CASSLGVTSGNTIYF. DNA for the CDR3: TGTGCCAGCAGCTTAGGGGTGACCTCTGGAAACACCATATATTTT.

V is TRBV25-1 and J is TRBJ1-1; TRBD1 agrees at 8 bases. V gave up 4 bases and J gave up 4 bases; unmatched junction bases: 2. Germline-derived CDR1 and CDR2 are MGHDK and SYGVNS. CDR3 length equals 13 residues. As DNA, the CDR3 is TGTGCCAGCAGTGTAGACAGGGGCACTGAAGCTTTCTTT. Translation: CASSVDRGTEAFF.

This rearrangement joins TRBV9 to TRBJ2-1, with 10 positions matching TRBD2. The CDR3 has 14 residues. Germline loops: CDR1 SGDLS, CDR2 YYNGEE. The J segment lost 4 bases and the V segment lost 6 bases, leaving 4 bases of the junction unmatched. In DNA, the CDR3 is TGTGCCAGCACCAGGACTAGCGGTTACAATGAGCAGTTCTTC. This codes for CASTRTSGYNEQFF.

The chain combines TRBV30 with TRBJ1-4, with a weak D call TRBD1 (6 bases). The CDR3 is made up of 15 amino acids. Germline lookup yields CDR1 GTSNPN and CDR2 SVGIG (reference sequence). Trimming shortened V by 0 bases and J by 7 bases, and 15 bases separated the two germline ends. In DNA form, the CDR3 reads TGTGCCTGGAGTGTCCGGATTTTGGGGGCTGAAAAACTGTTTTTT. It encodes CAWSVRILGAEKLFF.

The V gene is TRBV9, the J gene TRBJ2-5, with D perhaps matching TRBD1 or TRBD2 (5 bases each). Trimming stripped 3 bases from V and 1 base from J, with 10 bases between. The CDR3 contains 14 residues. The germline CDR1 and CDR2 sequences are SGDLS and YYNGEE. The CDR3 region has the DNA TGTGCCAGCAGCGCACCGGGACGCCAAGAGACCCAGTACTTC. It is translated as CASSAPGRQETQYF. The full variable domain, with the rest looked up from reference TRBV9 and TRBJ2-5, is DSGVTQTPKHLITATGQRVTLRCSPRSGDLSVYWYQQSLDQGLQFLIQYYNGEERAKGNILERFSAQQFPDLHSELNLSSLELGDSALYFCASSAPGRQETQYFGPGTRLLVL.

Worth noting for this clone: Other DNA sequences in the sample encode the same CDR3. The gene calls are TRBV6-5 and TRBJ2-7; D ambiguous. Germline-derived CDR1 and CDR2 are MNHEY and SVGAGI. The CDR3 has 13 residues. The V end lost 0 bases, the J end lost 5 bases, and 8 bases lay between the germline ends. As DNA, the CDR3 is TGTGCCAGCAGTTACTCCGCTGGGGACGAGCAGTACTTC. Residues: CASSYSAGDEQYF.

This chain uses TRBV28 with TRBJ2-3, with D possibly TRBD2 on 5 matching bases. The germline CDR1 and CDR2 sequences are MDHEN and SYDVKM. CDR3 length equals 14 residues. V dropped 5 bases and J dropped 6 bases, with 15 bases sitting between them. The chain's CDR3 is CASSPNGLRDTQYF. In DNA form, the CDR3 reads TGTGCCAGCAGTCCTAACGGACTGAGGGATACGCAGTATTTT.

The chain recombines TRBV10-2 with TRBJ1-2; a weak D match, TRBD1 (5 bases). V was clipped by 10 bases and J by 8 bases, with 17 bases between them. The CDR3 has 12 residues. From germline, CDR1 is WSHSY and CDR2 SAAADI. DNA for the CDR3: TGCGCCATAAGAGGGGTTTCCGAAGGCTACACCTTC. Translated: CAIRGVSEGYTF.

CDR3 in amino acids: CASSSQIAGAVYEQYF. In DNA form, the CDR3 reads TGTGCCAGCAGCTCCCAGATTGCGGGAGCAGTCTACGAGCAGTACTTC. The chain has TRBV7-9 and TRBJ2-7; 7 positions match TRBD2. Losses at the gene ends were 4 bases for V and 3 bases for J; bases not matched to a gene: 12. The germline gives CDR1 SEHNR, CDR2 FQNEAQ (reference sequence). The CDR3 runs to 16 residues.

CDR3 protein: CASSSTTWNEQFF. The DNA for the CDR3 is TGTGCCAGCAGCTCCACTACTTGGAATGAGCAGTTCTTC. The rearrangement links TRBV13 to TRBJ2-1; D is undetermined. The CDR3 covers 13 residues. Trimming left V 4 bases short and J 7 bases short, with 11 bases between. Germline V gene sequence: CDR1 PRHDT, CDR2 FYEKMQ (reference sequence).

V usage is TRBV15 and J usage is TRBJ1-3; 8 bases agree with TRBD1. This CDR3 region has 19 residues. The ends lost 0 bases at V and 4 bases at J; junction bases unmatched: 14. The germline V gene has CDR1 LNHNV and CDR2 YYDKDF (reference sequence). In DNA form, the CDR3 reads TGTGCCACCAGCAGAGATCTCCCCGGGAGACAGGGGTCAGGAAACACCATATATTTT. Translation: CATSRDLPGRQGSGNTIYF.

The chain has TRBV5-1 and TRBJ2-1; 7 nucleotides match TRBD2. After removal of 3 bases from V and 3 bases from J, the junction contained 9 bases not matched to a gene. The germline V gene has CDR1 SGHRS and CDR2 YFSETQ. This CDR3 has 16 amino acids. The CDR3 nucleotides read TGCGCCAGCAGCTGGGCTTCTAGCGGTGACTACAATGAGCAGTTCTTC. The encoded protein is CASSWASSGDYNEQFF.

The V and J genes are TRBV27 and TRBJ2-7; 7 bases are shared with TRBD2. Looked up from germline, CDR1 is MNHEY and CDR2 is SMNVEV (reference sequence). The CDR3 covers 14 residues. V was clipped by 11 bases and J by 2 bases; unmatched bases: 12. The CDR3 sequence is CASGGLAAAYEQYF. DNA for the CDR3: TGTGCCTCGGGAGGCCTAGCGGCAGCCTACGAGCAGTACTTC.

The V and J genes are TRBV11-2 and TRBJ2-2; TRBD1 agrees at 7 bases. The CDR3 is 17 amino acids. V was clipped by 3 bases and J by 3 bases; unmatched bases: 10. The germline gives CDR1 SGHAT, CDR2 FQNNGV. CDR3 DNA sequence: TGTGCCAGCAGCTTTCTCGGACAGGAACGGTACACCGGGGAGCTGTTTTTT. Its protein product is CASSFLGQERYTGELFF.